The TCR beta chain described here comes from a study of vaccination and CD4 T cells after COVID-19 (dated by TCRdb to between 2021 and 2023). Context from the whole study: Every convalescent patient had a positive nasal swab PCR test for SARS-CoV-2, with mild disease in about nine patients and severe disease in one. The spike-specific CD4+ TCR repertoire was compared before and after mRNA vaccination in approximately 9 COVID-19 convalescent patients and a few infection-naive healthy vaccine recipients. Post-COVID blood samples were collected from convalescent patients a median of around 96 days after diagnosis, with a range of about 35 to 170 days. Post-vaccine blood samples were obtained a median of around 74 days after the second vaccine dose, with a range of about 13 to 250 days. Control cultures received a CEFX viral epitope pool as the positive control, an HIV-1 Nef peptide pool as the negative control, or no peptide. In the convalescent cohort there were six males and four females, among whom were two Hispanic individuals, seven Caucasians, two Asians and one multiracial person. Each participant got two doses of either the Pfizer-BioNTech BNT162b2 vaccine (n=8) or the Moderna mRNA-1273 vaccine (n=2). Culture stimuli were overlapping spike peptide pools from SARS-CoV-2 and from the common cold coronaviruses HCoV-NL63, HCoV-OC43 and HCoV-229E.

This sample's treatment or condition label indicates: approximately nine-day PBMC culture with coronavirus spike peptide pools or control peptides (ViraFEST assay). The study used the ViraFEST assay, which expanded antigen-specific T cells with peptide pools and then identified expanded clonotypes by TCR sequencing. The convalescent patients' positive SARS-CoV-2 PCR tests fell between March and December 2020, which was before the Alpha, Beta and Delta variants emerged in the United States. Each well held two million PBMCs cultured with roughly 10 ug/ml peptide pools in IMDM containing approximately 5% human AB serum and 10 IU/ml IL-2. On days 3 and 7, half of the culture medium was replaced with fresh IL-2-containing medium. CD4+ T cells were isolated after approximately ten days of culture through negative selection using the EasySep CD4+ T cell isolation kit. Ficoll-Paque Plus gradient centrifugation was used to isolate PBMCs from whole blood, and the isolated PBMCs were then either used fresh or cryopreserved at -140C. Triplicate wells were generally used for each culture condition.

Overall study outcomes, separate from this receptor: Nearly all vaccine-specific clones in convalescent patients (304 of 307) were mono-reactive for SARS-CoV-2 spike rather than cross-reactive with common cold coronaviruses. Relatively few convalescent patients were included in the study, and early timepoints after natural infection were not analyzed. The median number of SARS-CoV-2-reactive clonotypes rose from approximately 20 after infection to 35 to 45 after vaccination, but the change was not significant. In convalescent patients, a median approximately 83% of post-vaccine SARS-CoV-2-reactive clones were detected only after vaccination, and vaccine-specific priming was suggested by this finding.

In the case of this clonotype: This receptor's antigen is unknown. No base quality information exists; no much larger clone differs at one position.

The CDR3 measures 17 amino acids from cysteine to phenylalanine. Only the CDR3 DNA is retained, 51 bases long and in frame from the first base. Germline trimming: 7 bases from V, 4 bases from J; junction bases outside gene matches: 18. Receptor libraries were prepared by PCR. At the Johns Hopkins FTIC core, DNA from the cultured CD4+ T cells underwent TCR sequencing with the Oncomine TCR Beta short-read assay. The QIAamp micro DNA kit was used to extract genomic DNA from the cultured CD4+ T cells. Oncomine TCR Beta libraries from cultured CD4+ T cells were pooled using unique dual indexes and sequenced on an Illumina iSeq 100. The paper's data handling went like this. Non-productive sequences were removed, and CDR3s not starting with C, not ending with F or W, or shorter than 7 amino acids were discarded. Antigen-specific clonotypes were identified using the MANAFEST web application through comparison of peptide-stimulated wells with reference and other culture wells. Positive clones required FDR below 0.05, an odds ratio above 5, and productive frequency above 0.1% in at least two of three replicate wells. Clonotypes that were significantly expanded in both SARS-CoV-2 spike wells and at least one common cold coronavirus spike condition were defined as cross-reactive. Levenshtein distances (stringdist) and unrooted phylogenetic trees (ape) in R version 3.6.1 were used to assess CDR3 homology. TCRdb itself trimmed the public reads at Q25 with fastp, ran MiXCR and retained productive beta chains. Every distinct CDR3 protein forms one entry, paired with its most common genes and DNA. The V and J calls and clone size come from TCRdb's table, not from the authors' own analysis. Across this sample there are 10,000 to 15,000 distinct CDR3 sequences, with around 47% seen only once. The ten most abundant clones make up around 24% of the sample.

Sequencing input: CD4+ T cells from blood, cultured in vitro. This TCR was sampled from a human donor who had recovered from COVID-19. The chain is made from TRBV12-3 or TRBV12-4 and TRBJ1-1; 7 nucleotides in the junction match TRBD1. The CDR3 region has the sequence CASTPVGTVTRSTEAFF. The DNA reads as follows: TGTGCCAGCACCCCGGTCGGGACAGTAACAAGGAGCACTGAAGCTTTCTTT.